The T cell receptor (beta chain) described here comes from a study of blood T cell repertoires in COVID-19 (dated by TCRdb to the early 2020s). Regarding the study in general: The collaborator samples originated in the United States, Italy and Spain and spanned the acute and convalescent phases of COVID-19. The material from the prospective study consisted of cDNA or gDNA derived from T cells, B-cell-depleted T cells, or PBMCs. Deeply sampled blood TCRbeta repertoires from subjects exposed to, actively infected with, or recovered from COVID-19 were included in the dataset. A freely available public database, intended as a resource for researchers studying the immune response to SARS-CoV-2, is where the repertoires were released. The samples were drawn from the first 160 participants of the ongoing ImmuneRACE study and from some 1,300 subjects provided by 6 global collaborators. Nearly every sample came with metadata listing a de-identified subject ID, COVID-19 status, age in years and sex. Where available, HLA class I and class II types were taken from metadata supplied by the sample provider and were not determined by assay-based typing.

The immunoSEQ Assay, a bias-controlled multiplex PCR, was used to amplify TCRbeta CDR3 regions from genomic DNA. Regarding the original processing steps: Nucleated cell counts per sample were estimated from amplification of reference gene primers within the assay. To quantify the absolute abundance of each unique TCRbeta CDR3 rearrangement, sequence reads were collapsed and filtered. For each sample, productive Simpson clonality was calculated by taking the square root of Simpson's diversity index across productive rearrangements. Entries here come from immuneACCESS through TCRdb and include only in-frame sequences with V and J called. Some clones fail to appear in such tables; in the studies checked, an unresolved V gene covers under half of the shortfall, and the cause of the remainder is unknown. That table furnishes V, J and clone size, whereas the DNA furnished D and trimming. The sample includes about 300,000 clones, with around 87% observed a single time. The ten largest clones add up to less than 1.6% of the sample.

Compared with germline, V lacks 4 bases and J lacks 4 bases; bases without a gene match: 1. The CDR3 contains 13 residues, cysteine and phenylalanine counted. The retained sequence is limited to the CDR3, 39 bases, with the frame set at the first base. The germline V gene specifies ENHRY as CDR1 and SYGVKD as CDR2. A note on this clone: This receptor's antigen is unknown. No qualities accompany the bases; no much larger clone lies one base away.

What the study reported, not specific to this receptor: The amount of clinical and demographic metadata varied by source and participant and was provided uncurated.

A second Seattle source provided samples from volunteer blood donors who had recovered from COVID-19. Collaborating institutions collected whole blood in K2EDTA tubes following their own protocols. For TCRbeta analysis, collaborators shipped samples as frozen whole blood, isolated PBMCs, or DNA extracted from either of those sample types. The receptor was derived from a middle-aged woman who had recovered from COVID-19. The V gene is TRBV10-3 and the J gene is TRBJ1-5; 7 of the junction bases match TRBD1. Sequenced material: peripheral blood. The CDR3 has the sequence CAISGQGNQPQHF. In nucleotide form, the sequence is TGTGCCATCAGTGGACAGGGTAATCAGCCCCAGCATTTT.